Listed below are T cell receptor beta chains from one sample, sequenced in a study of Graves' ophthalmopathy and Graves' hyperthyroidism. One entry per CDR3 protein results from TCRdb running MiXCR on the multiplex PCR reads. Of a few hundred thousand distinct CDR3 sequences in the sample, about 35% were seen once. Sequencing input: peripheral blood or thyroid tissue (not recorded which). These TCRs come from an adult man with Graves' hyperthyroidism. Each CDR3 is given with its conserved first and last residue. Fields, in order: D gene, J gene, V gene, CDR3 protein. D genes are given only for firm matches.

D: TRBD1
J: TRBJ1-1
V: TRBV12-3/TRBV12-4
CDR3: CASSPGTGPFPEAFF

D: NA
J: TRBJ2-7
V: TRBV11-2
CDR3: CASSPGGQYEQYF

D: TRBD2
J: TRBJ2-7
V: TRBV19
CDR3: CASSLTSGPTLSYEQYF

D: NA
J: TRBJ1-2
V: TRBV15
CDR3: CATSLNRDGGGYGYTF

D: NA
J: TRBJ1-2
V: TRBV6-5
CDR3: CASSYSNGGRGAGYTF

D: NA
J: TRBJ1-1
V: TRBV10-3
CDR3: CAISEQISEAFF

D: NA
J: TRBJ2-5
V: TRBV7-2
CDR3: CASSLAGTIQETQYF

D: NA
J: TRBJ2-7
V: TRBV24-1
CDR3: CATATENYEQYF

D: NA
J: TRBJ2-7
V: TRBV7-9
CDR3: CAWRRDTLSYEQYF

D: NA
J: TRBJ2-2
V: TRBV7-9
CDR3: CASSKTGTLNTGELFF

D: NA
J: TRBJ2-6
V: TRBV14
CDR3: CASSLPRDWGWKANVLTF

D: TRBD1
J: TRBJ1-6
V: TRBV2
CDR3: CASSRQGAYSPLHF

D: TRBD1
J: TRBJ1-4
V: TRBV5-8
CDR3: CASSLAVGTVNEKLFF

D: NA
J: TRBJ1-2
V: TRBV6-5
CDR3: CASGTARATGYTF

D: NA
J: TRBJ1-2
V: TRBV6-6
CDR3: CASLAGHSWGYTF

D: NA
J: TRBJ1-6
V: TRBV15
CDR3: CATSSITGPSRRSPLHF

D: NA
J: TRBJ2-2
V: TRBV6-5
CDR3: CASRGPGGELFF

D: TRBD1
J: TRBJ1-2
V: TRBV9
CDR3: CASSVEPTGGWRGYTF

D: NA
J: TRBJ1-2
V: TRBV10-3
CDR3: CARSLRDMDYGYTF

D: NA
J: TRBJ1-2
V: TRBV29-1
CDR3: CSVESSGTRDLYGYTF

D: NA
J: TRBJ1-1
V: TRBV30
CDR3: CAWSVLVTNTEAFF

D: NA
J: TRBJ2-2
V: TRBV12-3/TRBV12-4
CDR3: CASSFGGNTGTANTGELFF

D: TRBD1
J: TRBJ2-7
V: TRBV20-1
CDR3: CSARTGRPYEQYF

D: NA
J: TRBJ2-7
V: TRBV19
CDR3: CASTATGFSYEQYF

D: NA
J: TRBJ2-3
V: TRBV6-6
CDR3: CASSYLGAADTQYF

D: TRBD1
J: TRBJ1-1
V: TRBV7-6
CDR3: CASSTAPPGQSNTEAFF

D: NA
J: TRBJ2-5
V: TRBV7-2
CDR3: CASSLELAGTGSETQYF

D: NA
J: TRBJ2-7
V: TRBV5-1
CDR3: CASSLVETSYEQYF